Detailed here is one T cell receptor (beta chain). Its antigen target is currently unknown. No much larger clone is present one base from it, and per-base qualities are unavailable. These data originate in a study of cytomegalovirus exposure and HLA in healthy donors (dated by TCRdb to 2016 to 2017). Background for the entire study: An earlier analysis of 550 to 700 of the donors reported 250 to 300 Gb of sequence data and 117 million unique TCR beta sequences from about 179 million T cells. To study patterns of TCR occurrence, a later analysis re-analyzed previously published TCR beta repertoires from around 670 donors and added high-resolution HLA genotyping. High-throughput TCR immunosequencing, statistical association of individual TCRs with disease status, and machine learning were combined to predict cytomegalovirus infection status. The number of donors typed differed by locus, with about 629-630 for A, B, C, DRB1 and DQB1, roughly 520 for DQA1, approximately 580 for DPA1, and under 490 for DPB1. Using immunosequencing, the study profiled T cell repertoires from some 670 subjects and related those repertoires to cytomegalovirus serostatus. On average, around 200,000 unique TCR beta nucleotide sequences were sequenced per donor among several hundred genotyped donors of the cohort, with about 19% of those sequences being non-productive. All discovery cohort repertoires had been generated using a single sequencing platform. Rather than using new phenotypic data, the later analysis identified candidate immune exposures from TCR beta sequences and from how often those sequences occurred across donors. Class I and class II HLA loci were covered by the typing at four-digit resolution. Alongside the repertoire data, information on donor age, sex, ethnicity and CMV serostatus was compiled. Of the roughly 400 genotyped donors, 65% to 90% fell in the genetic ancestry cluster associated with self-reported Caucasian donors. Genome-wide SNP genotypes for about 55% of the roughly 670 donors were used in a later genetic analysis, which treated that subset as a discovery cohort. Roughly 5 DR-DQ haplotypes were handled as single units for association and clustering, since linkage in the cohort was strong. The study aimed to test whether cataloging public T cell receptors could reveal signatures of past pathogen exposure. Roughly 300 gigabases of sequencing data and 70 million to 95 million unique TCR sequences made up an early release that covered under 750 HLA-typed donors. To decide whether each TCR beta V gene segment behaved as functional or pseudogenic, an earlier analysis of 587 of the donors relied on high-throughput TCR beta sequencing. Along with the approximately 700-subject first cohort, a separate validation cohort of over 90 different subjects was used.

The library was made by the immunoSEQ multiplex PCR assay. A mixture of 60 forward primers for TCR Vbeta segments and 13 reverse primers for TCR Jbeta segments was used in the multiplex PCR. A multiplex PCR assay on genomic DNA amplified the CDR3 region of rearranged TCR beta genes. Amplified TCR beta libraries were sequenced as 87-base-pair reads on the Illumina HiSeq System. As for the authors' bioinformatics: Across the 500 to 850 repertoires, a later analysis counted approximately 75 million unique TCR beta chains, 9 million to 14 million of which were shared by at least two donors. Raw reads were error-corrected and collapsed into unique sequences with a nearest-neighbor algorithm that merged closely related sequences to remove PCR and sequencing errors. CDR3 sequences were aligned to IMGT reference sequences to assign V, D and J gene segments. For a sequence to be retained, a match of at least six nucleotides to both a V gene segment and a J gene segment was required. A rearrangement counted as productive if the CDR3 had no stop codons and remained in frame with V and J, and every other rearrangement counted as non-productive. Following IMGT convention, CDR3 was defined as the stretch from the second conserved V-encoded cysteine to the conserved J-encoded phenylalanine. The earlier analysis of about 570 of the donors excluded any sequence lacking an unambiguous match to a single V gene segment. In an earlier analysis of about 590 of the donors, a V segment was called functional when productive rearrangements were above 56.7%, and segregating when the standard deviation between donors exceeded 5%. A statistical classification framework was developed to diagnose cytomegalovirus status using the catalog of TCR beta chain sequences. In a later analysis, V and J genes were assigned by comparing TCR nucleotide sequences against IMGT/GENE-DB human TR gene sequences. A later analysis assigned CDR3 sequences and most-parsimonious VDJ recombination scenarios with the TCRdist pipeline. In a later analysis, each TCR beta chain was defined by its CDR3 amino acid sequence together with its V-gene family, and reads lacking a unique V-gene family were excluded. A later analysis removed roughly 590 highly shared, low-generation-probability nucleotide sequences to deal with suspected cross-contamination and a sequencing artifact. In a later analysis, a clonal expansion index for each public chain was calculated from normalized within-repertoire ranks of inferred template counts. Generation probabilities in a later analysis came from a VDJ recombination model fitted to out-of-frame rearrangements, and those results were checked against IGoR. In a later analysis, hypergeometric tests were used to score TCR-TCR, TCR-HLA and TCR-CMV co-occurrence, with a repertoire-size bias correction applied to TCR pairs. In a later analysis, false discovery rates were estimated by permuting HLA or CMV assignments 20 times. In a later analysis, co-occurring TCRs were grouped using DBSCAN, with TCRdist sequence similarity added in when clustering inside HLA-allele-positive subsets. Co-occurrence clustering excluded repertoires with fewer than 30,000 or more than 120,000 public chains, plus five with anomalous nucleotide sharing. TCRdb retrieved this table from immuneACCESS and kept in-frame rearrangements only. Not all clones are present; in checked studies, unresolved V genes account for under half, and no reason is known for the remainder. Clonal size and the V and J genes are those of that table, whereas D and trimming came from the DNA. Within this sample are about 67,000 clones, with 80% to 90% of them counted one time only. The ten largest clonotypes hold about 2.9% of the sample.

The cohort was made up of approximately 700 healthy bone marrow donors. At the time of sampling, all cohort members were nominally healthy, though unrecorded immune exposures were likely present. The donor was CMV seronegative and was included in the group of hundreds of seronegative cohort members. A peripheral blood sample was provided by each donor, and peripheral blood mononuclear cells were used for TCR beta sequencing. The Qiagen DNeasy Blood Extraction Kit was used to extract genomic DNA from the blood cell samples. The full study reports these points: An earlier analysis of around 500 of the donors showed that most TCR beta V segments appeared in productive rearrangements either about 87% or about 30% of the time, which broadly matched IMGT annotations. In a later analysis, most CMV-associated TCR beta chains were found to appear HLA-restricted, with HLA associations seemingly driven largely by CMV exposure. Across donors, most TCR sequences were observed very rarely, whereas some public TCRs were present in many individuals. In a later genetic analysis, fewer N-insertions in productive TCRs were reported among donors in an Asian-associated ancestry cluster than the roughly 700-donor mean. Three of the identified cytomegalovirus-associated TCR beta chains were confirmed in vitro to be specific for cytomegalovirus antigens. A later analysis reported that several top co-occurrence clusters appeared linked to parvovirus B19, influenza, CMV and Epstein-Barr virus. When HLA alleles, especially DR and DQ, strongly co-occurred, TCR associations were difficult to assign to individual alleles. Correlated functional status among segregating V segments might be attributable to linkage disequilibrium, but an unknown experimental factor could not be ruled out. The authors suggested that the approach could potentially be extended to other disease states and immunological phenotypes. HLA typing was unavailable for some donors at each locus, so association tests used only the typed subset. Specific HLA alleles were associated with roughly 16,000 TCR beta sequences at a false discovery rate of 0.05 in a later analysis. Sequencing depth was assumed to be roughly uniform across donors in the presence/absence analyses, though that assumption may not hold. In a later analysis, the rate of TCR association differed among HLA loci, with DRB1 alleles having the most associated TCRs and HLA-C alleles having the fewest. The cohort was sequenced for TCR beta chains only, and without alpha or paired-chain data the features that could be detected were limited. A group of highly shared sequence variants was considered likely to be a technical artifact of the sequencing pipeline. Because counts were too low, about 18 rarely observed V segments, including chromosome 9 orphons, were left out of the earlier analysis of 587 of the donors. The classifier was reported to diagnose cytomegalovirus status with high specificity and sensitivity in both the original cohort and the validation cohort. A further reported finding was that TCR beta sequences accurately predicted the HLA-A and HLA-B alleles for most subjects in the first cohort. V-gene and J-gene trimming of TCR beta chains was associated with a missense DCLRE1C variant in a later genetic analysis, and the association was replicated in an independent cohort. In a later analysis, HLA-associated TCR beta chains were found to be more clonally expanded and to have lower generation probabilities than equally common non-associated chains. The study listed 150 to 200 TCR beta chains as associated with cytomegalovirus. For the cohort, immune exposure information was limited to CMV serostatus.

What was sequenced was PBMCs. The receptor was isolated from a woman aged 25 to 39 in good health and CMV-seronegative.

The CDR3 protein is CASSSGTGLVSYNSPLHF. The bases read TGTGCCAGCAGTTCGGGGACAGGCCTAGTCTCCTATAATTCACCCCTCCACTTT. The chain was built from TRBV5-4 and TRBJ1-6, and 8 junction bases match TRBD1. V and J are trimmed by 5 bases and 0 bases, and the gene matches miss 10 bases of the junction. Counted from cysteine to phenylalanine, this CDR3 has 18 amino acids. The DNA shown is the 54-base CDR3, in frame from base 1. Per the germline V gene (reference sequence), SGHNT is the CDR1 and YYREEE is the CDR2.